This T cell receptor beta chain comes out of a study of T-cell reconstitution after alpha-beta-depleted transplantation in children. The CDR3 is made up of 14 amino acids. Germline V gene data show CDR1 as MNHEY and CDR2 as SMNVEV (reference sequence). The germline V and J ends were trimmed by 2 bases and 4 bases, with 10 bases remaining between them. Construction of the TCRbeta library involved unique molecular identifiers. MiXCR, applied by TCRdb to the PCR reads, yields one record per CDR3 protein. The sample records more than 250,000 distinct CDR3 sequences, roughly 9.5% being singletons. The genes are TRBV27 and TRBJ2-3; weak D call: TRBD1 (5 bases). Material: PBMCs from the stem cell graft donor, obtained from the stem cell graft. This clonotype originated in a human donor who donated a stem cell graft to a child with SCID. This chain's CDR3 is CASSLQGPSDTQYF. In nucleotides, the CDR3 is TGTGCCAGCAGTTTACAGGGTCCCTCAGATACGCAGTATTTT.